A selection of T cell receptor beta chains follows, all from one sample in a study of blood T cells in healthy people across ages. TCRdb used MiXCR to reprocess the 5' RACE reads, holding one entry per CDR3 protein. Altogether fewer than 650,000 distinct CDR3 sequences are present, 27% being singletons, with the ten largest covering 3.6%. These records were also assigned to another study, of T cells of mothers and their children.

The sample was blood. The source is a boy aged 2 to 9 in good health. Each CDR3 is given with its conserved first and last residue. Fields, in order: clone size, CDR3 length, V gene, J gene, D gene, CDR3 DNA, CDR3 protein. A D gene is named only where the DNA matches it firmly. Clone size, where shown, is once, few, many, or a class for clones that have expanded.

.	14	TRBV30	TRBJ2-5	.	TGTGCCTGGAGCCTCCACCGCTTAGATGAGACCCAGTACTTC	CAWSLHRLDETQYF
.	13	TRBV7-3	TRBJ2-5	TRBD1	TGTGCCAGCAGCGGACAGGGCGGGGAGACCCAGTACTTC	CASSGQGGETQYF
.	16	TRBV29-1	TRBJ2-1	TRBD2	TGCAGCGTTGAAGAAGGGACTAGCGGGAGTATGGGTGAGCAGTTCTTC	CSVEEGTSGSMGEQFF
.	14	TRBV2	TRBJ2-1	TRBD2	TGTGCCAGCAGTGAACAGACTAGCGGGAAGGTGCAGTTCTTC	CASSEQTSGKVQFF
many	13	TRBV5-1	TRBJ1-2	TRBD1	TGCGCCAGCAGTTTGGACAGGGACTATGGCTACACCTTC	CASSLDRDYGYTF
.	15	TRBV6-2/TRBV6-3	TRBJ1-3	.	TGTGCCAGCAGTTACCTCCATCTCTCTGGAAACACCATATATTTT	CASSYLHLSGNTIYF
few	12	TRBV6-2/TRBV6-3	TRBJ1-1	TRBD1	TGTGCCAGCAGACTCGGACAGGGGGAAGCTTTCTTT	CASRLGQGEAFF
.	15	TRBV7-6	TRBJ2-7	.	TGTGCCAGCGGACTACGCGCGGGGAACTCCTACGAGCAGTACTTC	CASGLRAGNSYEQYF
few	14	TRBV2	TRBJ2-7	.	TGTGCCAGCAGTGTTGAGGGAGTCGCCTACGAGCAGTACTTC	CASSVEGVAYEQYF
.	16	TRBV3-1	TRBJ2-5	.	TGTGCCAGCAGCCGACCCGGGCCAGGGGGGGCAGAGACCCAGTACTTC	CASSRPGPGGAETQYF
few	13	TRBV7-9	TRBJ2-1	.	TGTGCCAGCAGCTTAGGGTACACCAATGAGCAGTTCTTC	CASSLGYTNEQFF
few	13	TRBV6-5	TRBJ1-4	.	TGTGCCGCATCCAGAGGGGGGAAAGAAAAACTGTTTTTT	CAASRGGKEKLFF
.	13	TRBV20-1	TRBJ2-3	TRBD2	TGCAGCCACGGGGGGTTGGGCACAGATACGCAGTATTTT	CSHGGLGTDTQYF
.	15	TRBV5-1	TRBJ2-5	.	TGCGCCAGCGCTCCGTCCGGGACACCCCAAGAGACCCAGTACTTC	CASAPSGTPQETQYF
few	13	TRBV29-1	TRBJ2-7	.	TGCAGCGTTAACGGGGGGCCCGACTACGAGCAGTACTTC	CSVNGGPDYEQYF
.	13	TRBV7-2	TRBJ2-1	.	TGTGCCGGGTCTACTAGCTCCTACAATGAGCAGTTCTTC	CAGSTSSYNEQFF
few	13	TRBV6-1	TRBJ1-2	.	TGTGCCAGCAGATATAGGACTAACTATGACTACACCTTC	CASRYRTNYDYTF
.	13	TRBV27	TRBJ2-5	.	TGTGCCAGCAGTTGGGGGGTCGGCGAGACCCAGTACTTC	CASSWGVGETQYF
.	14	TRBV7-9	TRBJ2-2	.	TGTGCCAGCAGCAAACCACAGGGCACCGGGGAGCTGTTTTTT	CASSKPQGTGELFF
.	16	TRBV6-1	TRBJ1-2	.	TGTGCCAGCAGTGATCTCCATGGACGGGGCACGTATGGCTACACCTTC	CASSDLHGRGTYGYTF
.	13	TRBV2	TRBJ1-2	.	TGTGCCAGCAGTGTGGTGGAAAACTATGGCTACACCTTC	CASSVVENYGYTF
.	17	TRBV7-2	TRBJ2-3	TRBD2	TGTGCCAGCAGCTTACCCCTAGCGGGAGCCATATCAGATACGCAGTATTTT	CASSLPLAGAISDTQYF